The clone carrying this T cell receptor (beta chain) has only one observation. The data derive from a study of blood T cell repertoires in COVID-19. Some clones are missing from TCRdb's copy, which holds only in-frame ones; the method was immunoSEQ multiplex PCR. The sample holds roughly 250,000 clones; approximately 85% are singletons and the top ten take 4%. This CDR3 contains 13 residues. J lost 7 bases, V lost 6 bases, and 6 bases had no gene match. The germline V gene encodes CDR1 KGHSH and CDR2 LQKENI. The V gene is TRBV18, the J gene TRBJ1-5, with 7 bases lining up with TRBD1. This TCR derives from a man aged 50 to 60 with acute or convalescent COVID-19. The sample consisted of peripheral blood. The DNA for the CDR3 is TGTGCCAGCTCGCAGGGGGGATGGCAGCCCCAGCATTTT. Translated, it gives CASSQGGWQPQHF.